This T cell receptor beta chain was identified in a study of cytomegalovirus exposure and HLA in healthy donors. PCR primers comprised 60 Vbeta and 13 Jbeta primers. TCRdb's table, derived via immunoSEQ multiplex PCR, lists solely in-frame clones and lacks some. The sample table includes around 77,000 clones. V gave up 10 bases and J gave up 6 bases; unmatched junction bases: 16. CDR3 length: 15 amino acids. Germline assignment: CDR1 MNHEY and CDR2 SVGAGI. The chain employs TRBV6-5 and TRBJ1-2, with 8 bases lining up with TRBD1. The origin of this receptor is a man between 45 and 60 years old in good health and CMV-seropositive. Sequenced sample: PBMCs. This CDR3 reads CATQAYRGFLDGYTF. The CDR3 bases are TGTGCCACACAGGCGTACAGGGGGTTTTTGGATGGCTACACCTTC.